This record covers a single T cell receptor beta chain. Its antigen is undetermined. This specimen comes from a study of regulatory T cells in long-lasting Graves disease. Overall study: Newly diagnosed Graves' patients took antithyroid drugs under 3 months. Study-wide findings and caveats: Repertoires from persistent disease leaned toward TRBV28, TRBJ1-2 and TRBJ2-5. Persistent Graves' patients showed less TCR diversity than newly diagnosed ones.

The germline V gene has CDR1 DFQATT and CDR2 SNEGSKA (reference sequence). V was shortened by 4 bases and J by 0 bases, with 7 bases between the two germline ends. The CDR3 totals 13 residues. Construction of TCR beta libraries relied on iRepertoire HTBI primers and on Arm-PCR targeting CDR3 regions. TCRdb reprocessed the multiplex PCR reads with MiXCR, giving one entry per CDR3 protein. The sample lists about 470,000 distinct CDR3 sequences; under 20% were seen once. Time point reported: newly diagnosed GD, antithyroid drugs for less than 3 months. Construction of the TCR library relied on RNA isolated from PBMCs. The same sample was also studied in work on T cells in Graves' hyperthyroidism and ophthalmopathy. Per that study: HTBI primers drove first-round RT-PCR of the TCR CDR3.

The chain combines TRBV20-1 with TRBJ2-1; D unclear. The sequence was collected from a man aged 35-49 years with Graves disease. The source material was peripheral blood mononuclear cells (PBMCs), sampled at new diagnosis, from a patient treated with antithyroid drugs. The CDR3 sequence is CSAKPYSYNEQFF. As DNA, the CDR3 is TGCAGTGCTAAACCCTACTCCTACAATGAGCAGTTCTTC.